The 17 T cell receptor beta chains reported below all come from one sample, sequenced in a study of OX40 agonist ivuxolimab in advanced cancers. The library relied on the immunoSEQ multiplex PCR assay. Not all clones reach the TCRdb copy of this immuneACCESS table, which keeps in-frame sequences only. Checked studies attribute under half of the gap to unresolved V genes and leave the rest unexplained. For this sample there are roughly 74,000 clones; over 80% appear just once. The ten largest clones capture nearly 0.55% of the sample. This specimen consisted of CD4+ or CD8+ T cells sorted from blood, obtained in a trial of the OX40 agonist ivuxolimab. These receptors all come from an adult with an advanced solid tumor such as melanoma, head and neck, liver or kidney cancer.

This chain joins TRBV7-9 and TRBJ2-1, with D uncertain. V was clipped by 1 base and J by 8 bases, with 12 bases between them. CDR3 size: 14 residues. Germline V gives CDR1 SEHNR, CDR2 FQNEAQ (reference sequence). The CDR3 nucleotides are TGTGCCAGCAGCTTAGTTGGGGTTGGGGATGAGCAGTTCTTC. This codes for CASSLVGVGDEQFF.

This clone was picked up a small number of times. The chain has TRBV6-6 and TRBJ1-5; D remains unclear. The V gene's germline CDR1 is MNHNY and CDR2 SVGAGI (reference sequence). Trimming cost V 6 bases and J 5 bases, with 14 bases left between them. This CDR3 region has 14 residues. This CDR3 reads CASSYSSPDQPQHF. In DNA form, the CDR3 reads TGTGCCAGCAGCTATTCTTCCCCGGATCAGCCCCAGCATTTT.

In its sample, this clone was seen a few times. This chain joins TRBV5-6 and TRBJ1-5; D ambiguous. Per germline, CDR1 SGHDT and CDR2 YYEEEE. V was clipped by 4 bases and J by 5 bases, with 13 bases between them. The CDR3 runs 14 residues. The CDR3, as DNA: TGTGCCAGCAGCCTCAGAAACGGGTATCAGCCCCAGCATTTT. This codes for CASSLRNGYQPQHF. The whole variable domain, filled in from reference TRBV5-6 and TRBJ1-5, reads DAGVTQSPTHLIKTRGQQVTLRCSPKSGHDTVSWYQQALGQGPQFIFQYYEEEERQRGNFPDRFSGHQFPNYSSELNVNALLLGDSALYLCASSLRNGYQPQHFGDGTRLSIL.

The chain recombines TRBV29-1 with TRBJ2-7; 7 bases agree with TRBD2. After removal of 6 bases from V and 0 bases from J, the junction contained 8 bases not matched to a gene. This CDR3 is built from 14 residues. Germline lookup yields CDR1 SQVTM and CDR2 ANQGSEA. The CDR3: CSVRSGASSYEQYF. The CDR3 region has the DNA TGCAGCGTCCGAAGCGGGGCGAGCTCCTACGAGCAGTACTTC.

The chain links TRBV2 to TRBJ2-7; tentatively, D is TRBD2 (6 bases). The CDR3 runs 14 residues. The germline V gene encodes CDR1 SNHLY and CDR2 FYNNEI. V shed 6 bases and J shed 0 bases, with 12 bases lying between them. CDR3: CASSDAGGSYEQYF. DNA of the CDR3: TGTGCCAGCAGCGACGCCGGGGGCTCCTACGAGCAGTACTTC. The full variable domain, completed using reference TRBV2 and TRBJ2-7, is EPEVTQTPSHQVTQMGQEVILRCVPISNHLYFYWYRQILGQKVEFLVSFYNNEISEKSEIFDDQFSVERPDGSNFTLKIRSTKLEDSAMYFCASSDAGGSYEQYFGPGTRLTVT.

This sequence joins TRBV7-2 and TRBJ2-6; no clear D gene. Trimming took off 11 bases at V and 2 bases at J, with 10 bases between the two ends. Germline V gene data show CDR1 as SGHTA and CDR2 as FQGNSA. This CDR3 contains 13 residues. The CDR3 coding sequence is TGTGCCTGCGGCCGGGCTGGGGCCAACGTCCTGACTTTC. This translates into CACGRAGANVLTF. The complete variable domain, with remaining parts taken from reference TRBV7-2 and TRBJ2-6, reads GAGVSQSPSNKVTEKGKDVELRCDPISGHTALYWYRQSLGQGLEFLIYFQGNSAPDKSGLPSDRFSAERTGGSVSTLTIQRTQQEDSAVYLCACGRAGANVLTFGAGSRLTVL.

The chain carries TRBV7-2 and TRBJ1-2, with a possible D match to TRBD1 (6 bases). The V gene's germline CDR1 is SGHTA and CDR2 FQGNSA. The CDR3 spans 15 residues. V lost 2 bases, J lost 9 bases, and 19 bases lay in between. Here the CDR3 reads CASSLRTAGGFSYTF. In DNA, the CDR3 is TGTGCCAGCAGCTTAAGAACGGCGGGGGGCTTTAGCTACACCTTC. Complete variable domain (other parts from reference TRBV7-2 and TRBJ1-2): GAGVSQSPSNKVTEKGKDVELRCDPISGHTALYWYRQSLGQGLEFLIYFQGNSAPDKSGLPSDRFSAERTGGSVSTLTIQRTQQEDSAVYLCASSLRTAGGFSYTFGSGTRLTVV.

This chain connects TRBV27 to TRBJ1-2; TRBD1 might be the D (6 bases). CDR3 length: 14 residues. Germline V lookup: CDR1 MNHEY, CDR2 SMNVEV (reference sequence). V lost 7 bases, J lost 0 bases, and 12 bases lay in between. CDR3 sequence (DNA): TGTGCCAGCAAGAAGGAGGGGGCTAACTATGGCTACACCTTC. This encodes CASKKEGANYGYTF.

The DNA for the CDR3 is TGTGCCACTTCGAAAGGGGACAGGGCTGGCACAGATACGCAGTATTTT. Its translation: CATSKGDRAGTDTQYF. The gene calls are TRBV9 and TRBJ2-3; 9 bases fit TRBD1. The CDR3 spans 16 residues. V was pared by 9 bases and J by 1 base, with 12 bases of the junction left unmatched. Germline CDR1 SGDLS, CDR2 YYNGEE.

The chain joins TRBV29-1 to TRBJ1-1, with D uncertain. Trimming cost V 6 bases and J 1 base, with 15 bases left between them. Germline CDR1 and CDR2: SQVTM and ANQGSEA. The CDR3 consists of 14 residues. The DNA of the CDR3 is TGCAGCGTGGAGCCGGCAGGTACGAACACTGAAGCTTTCTTT. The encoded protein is CSVEPAGTNTEAFF.

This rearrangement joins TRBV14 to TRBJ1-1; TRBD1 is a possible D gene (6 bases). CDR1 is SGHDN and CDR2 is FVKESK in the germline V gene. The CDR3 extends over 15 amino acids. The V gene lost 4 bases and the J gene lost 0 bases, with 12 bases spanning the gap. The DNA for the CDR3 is TGTGCCAGCAGCCGGGGGGCCAACATGAACACTGAAGCTTTCTTT. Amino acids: CASSRGANMNTEAFF.

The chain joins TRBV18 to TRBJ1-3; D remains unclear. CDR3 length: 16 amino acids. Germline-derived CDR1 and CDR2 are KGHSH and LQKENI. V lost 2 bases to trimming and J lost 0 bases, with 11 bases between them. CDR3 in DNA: TGTGCCAGCTCACCATGGGCGGACCTCTCTGGAAACACCATATATTTT. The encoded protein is CASSPWADLSGNTIYF.

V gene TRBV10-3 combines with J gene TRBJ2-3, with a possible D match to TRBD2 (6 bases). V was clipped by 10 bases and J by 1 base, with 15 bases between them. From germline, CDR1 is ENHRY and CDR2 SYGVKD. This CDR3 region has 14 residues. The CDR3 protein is CATALTGGTDTQYF. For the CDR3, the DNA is TGTGCCACCGCGTTAACGGGGGGCACAGATACGCAGTATTTT.

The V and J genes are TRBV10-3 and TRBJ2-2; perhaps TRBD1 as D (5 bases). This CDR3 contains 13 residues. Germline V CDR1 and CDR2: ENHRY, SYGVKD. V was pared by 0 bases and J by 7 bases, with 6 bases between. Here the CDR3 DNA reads TGTGCCATCAGTGAGTCGCAGGGCGGGGAGCTGTTTTTT. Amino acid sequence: CAISESQGGELFF.

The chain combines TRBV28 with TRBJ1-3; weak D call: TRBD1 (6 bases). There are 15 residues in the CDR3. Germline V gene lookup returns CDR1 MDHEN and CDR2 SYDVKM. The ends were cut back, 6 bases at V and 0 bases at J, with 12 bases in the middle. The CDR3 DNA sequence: TGTGCCAGCAGCCGTACAGGGTACTCTGGAAACACCATATATTTT. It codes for CASSRTGYSGNTIYF.

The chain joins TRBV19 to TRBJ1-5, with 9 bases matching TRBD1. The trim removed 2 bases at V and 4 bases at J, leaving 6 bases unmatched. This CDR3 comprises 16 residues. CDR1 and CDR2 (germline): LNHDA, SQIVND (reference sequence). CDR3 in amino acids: CASSIRAGTGNQPQHF. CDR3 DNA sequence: TGTGCCAGTAGTATACGGGCAGGGACAGGGAATCAGCCCCAGCATTTT. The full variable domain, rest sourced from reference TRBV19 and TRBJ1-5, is DGGITQSPKYLFRKEGQNVTLSCEQNLNHDAMYWYRQDPGQGLRLIYYSQIVNDFQKGDIAEGYSVSREKKESFPLTVTSAQKNPTAFYLCASSIRAGTGNQPQHFGDGTRLSIL.

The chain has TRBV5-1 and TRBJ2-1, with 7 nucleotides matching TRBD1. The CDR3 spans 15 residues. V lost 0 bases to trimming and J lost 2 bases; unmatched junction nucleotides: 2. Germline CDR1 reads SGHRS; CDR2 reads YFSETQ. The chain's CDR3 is CASSLGQGPYNEQFF. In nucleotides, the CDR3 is TGCGCCAGCAGCTTGGGACAGGGTCCCTACAATGAGCAGTTCTTC. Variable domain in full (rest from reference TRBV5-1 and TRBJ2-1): KAGVTQTPRYLIKTRGQQVTLSCSPISGHRSVSWYQQTPGQGLQFLFEYFSETQRNKGNFPGRFSGRQFSNSRSEMNVSTLELGDSALYLCASSLGQGPYNEQFFGPGTRLTVL.